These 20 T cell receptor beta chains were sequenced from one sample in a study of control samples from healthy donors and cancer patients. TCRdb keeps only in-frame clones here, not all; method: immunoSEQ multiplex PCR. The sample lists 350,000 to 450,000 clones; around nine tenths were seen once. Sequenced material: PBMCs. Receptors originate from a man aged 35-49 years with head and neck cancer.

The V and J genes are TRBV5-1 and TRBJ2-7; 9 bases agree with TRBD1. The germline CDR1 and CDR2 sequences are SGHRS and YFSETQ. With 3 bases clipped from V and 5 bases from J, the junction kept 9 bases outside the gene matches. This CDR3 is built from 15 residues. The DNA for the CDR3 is TGCGCCAGCAGCTGGCGGGACAGGGAGGTCGACGAGCAGTACTTC. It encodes CASSWRDREVDEQYF.

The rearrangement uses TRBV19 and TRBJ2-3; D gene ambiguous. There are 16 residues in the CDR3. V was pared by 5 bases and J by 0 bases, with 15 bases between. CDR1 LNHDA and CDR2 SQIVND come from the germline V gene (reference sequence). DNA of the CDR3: TGTGCCAGTAGTGTCGGCGAGGATCCTAGCACAGATACGCAGTATTTT. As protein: CASSVGEDPSTDTQYF.

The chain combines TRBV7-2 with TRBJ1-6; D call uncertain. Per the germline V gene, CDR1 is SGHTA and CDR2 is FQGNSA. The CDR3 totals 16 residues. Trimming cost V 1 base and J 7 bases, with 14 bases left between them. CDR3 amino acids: CASSLVATTTNSPLHF. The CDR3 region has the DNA TGTGCCAGCAGCTTAGTTGCGACAACGACGAATTCACCCCTCCACTTT. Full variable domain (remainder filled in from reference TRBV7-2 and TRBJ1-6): GAGVSQSPSNKVTEKGKDVELRCDPISGHTALYWYRQSLGQGLEFLIYFQGNSAPDKSGLPSDRFSAERTGGSVSTLTIQRTQQEDSAVYLCASSLVATTTNSPLHFGNGTRLTVT.

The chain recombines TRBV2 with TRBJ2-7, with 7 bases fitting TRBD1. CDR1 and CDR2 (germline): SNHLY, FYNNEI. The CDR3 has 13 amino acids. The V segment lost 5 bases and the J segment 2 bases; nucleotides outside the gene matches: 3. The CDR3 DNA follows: TGTGCCAGCAGTACCGACAGGGCCTACGAGCAGTACTTC. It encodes CASSTDRAYEQYF.

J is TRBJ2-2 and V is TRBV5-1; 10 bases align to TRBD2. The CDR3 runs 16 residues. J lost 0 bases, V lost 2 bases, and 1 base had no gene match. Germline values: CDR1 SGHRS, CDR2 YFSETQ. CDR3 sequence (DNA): TGCGCCAGCAGCTTAGGACTAGCGGCGAACACCGGGGAGCTGTTTTTT. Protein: CASSLGLAANTGELFF.

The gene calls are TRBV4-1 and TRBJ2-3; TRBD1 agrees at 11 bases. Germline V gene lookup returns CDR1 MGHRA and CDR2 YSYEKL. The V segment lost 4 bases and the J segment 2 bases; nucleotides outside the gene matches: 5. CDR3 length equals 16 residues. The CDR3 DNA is TGCGCCAGCAGCCGGGGACAGGGGGTCTACACAGATACGCAGTATTTT. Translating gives CASSRGQGVYTDTQYF.

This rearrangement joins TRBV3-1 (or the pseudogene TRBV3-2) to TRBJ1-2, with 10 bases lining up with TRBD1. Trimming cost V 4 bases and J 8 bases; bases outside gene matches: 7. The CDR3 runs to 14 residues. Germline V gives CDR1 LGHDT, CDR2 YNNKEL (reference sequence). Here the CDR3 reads CASSPRQGAWGYTF. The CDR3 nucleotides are TGTGCCAGCAGCCCCCGACAGGGGGCATGGGGCTACACCTTC.

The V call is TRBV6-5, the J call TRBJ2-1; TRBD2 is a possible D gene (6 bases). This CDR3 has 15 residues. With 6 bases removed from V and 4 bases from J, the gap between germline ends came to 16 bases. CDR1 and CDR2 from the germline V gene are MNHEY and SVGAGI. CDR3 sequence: CASRPGGLGYNEQFF. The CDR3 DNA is TGTGCCAGCAGGCCCGGAGGGTTAGGGTACAATGAGCAGTTCTTC.

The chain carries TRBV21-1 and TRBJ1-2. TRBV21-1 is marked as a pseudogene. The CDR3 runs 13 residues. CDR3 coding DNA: TGTGCCAGCAGCAAAGACGGACTTTACGGCTACACCTTC. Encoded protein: CASSKDGLYGYTF.

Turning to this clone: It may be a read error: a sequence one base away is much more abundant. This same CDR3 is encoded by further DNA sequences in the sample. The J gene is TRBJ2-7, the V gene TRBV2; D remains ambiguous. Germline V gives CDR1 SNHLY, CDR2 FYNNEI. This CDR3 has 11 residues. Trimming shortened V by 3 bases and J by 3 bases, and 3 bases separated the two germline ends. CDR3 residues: CASSEDYEQYF. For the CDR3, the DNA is TGTGCCAGCAGTGAGGACTACGAGCAGTACTTC.

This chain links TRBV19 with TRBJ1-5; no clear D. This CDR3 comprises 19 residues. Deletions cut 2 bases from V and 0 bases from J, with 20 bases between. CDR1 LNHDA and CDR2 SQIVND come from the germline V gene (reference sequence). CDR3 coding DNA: TGTGCCAGTAGTATATATGGCCCTCTCACAGAGTATAGCAATCAGCCCCAGCATTTT. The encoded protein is CASSIYGPLTEYSNQPQHF.

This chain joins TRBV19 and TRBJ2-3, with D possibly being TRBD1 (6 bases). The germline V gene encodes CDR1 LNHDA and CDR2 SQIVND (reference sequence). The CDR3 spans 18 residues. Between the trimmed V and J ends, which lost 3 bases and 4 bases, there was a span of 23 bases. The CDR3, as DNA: TGTGCCAGTAGTATTTCCCCGCCGGCTGGGGGCGAAGCAGATACGCAGTATTTT. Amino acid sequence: CASSISPPAGGEADTQYF.

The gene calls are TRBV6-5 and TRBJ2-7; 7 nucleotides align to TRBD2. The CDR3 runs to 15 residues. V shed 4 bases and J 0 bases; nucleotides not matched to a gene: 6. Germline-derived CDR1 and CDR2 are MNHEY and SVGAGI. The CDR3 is CASSSGGRASYEQYF. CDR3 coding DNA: TGTGCCAGCAGTTCGGGCGGGAGAGCCTCCTACGAGCAGTACTTC.

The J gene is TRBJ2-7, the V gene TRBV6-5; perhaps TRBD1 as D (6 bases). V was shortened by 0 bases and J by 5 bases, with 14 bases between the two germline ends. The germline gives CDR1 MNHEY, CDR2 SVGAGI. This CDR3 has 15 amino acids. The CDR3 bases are TGTGCCAGCAGTTACTCGTCAGGGGAAGTCCACGAGCAGTACTTC. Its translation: CASSYSSGEVHEQYF.

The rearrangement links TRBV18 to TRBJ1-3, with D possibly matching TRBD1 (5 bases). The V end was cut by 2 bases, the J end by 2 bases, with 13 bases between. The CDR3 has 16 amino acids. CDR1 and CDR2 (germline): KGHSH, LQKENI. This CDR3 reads CASSPLRQGAGNTIYF. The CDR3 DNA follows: TGTGCCAGCTCACCATTGCGGCAGGGTGCTGGAAACACCATATATTTT.

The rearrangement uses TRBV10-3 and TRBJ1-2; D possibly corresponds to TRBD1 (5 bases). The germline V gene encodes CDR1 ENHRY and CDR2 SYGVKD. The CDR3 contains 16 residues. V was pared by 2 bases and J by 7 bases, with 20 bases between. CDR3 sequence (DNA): TGTGCCATCAGTGAGGATTTCGCAGGGAGGAATGGTGGCTACACCTTC. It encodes CAISEDFAGRNGGYTF.

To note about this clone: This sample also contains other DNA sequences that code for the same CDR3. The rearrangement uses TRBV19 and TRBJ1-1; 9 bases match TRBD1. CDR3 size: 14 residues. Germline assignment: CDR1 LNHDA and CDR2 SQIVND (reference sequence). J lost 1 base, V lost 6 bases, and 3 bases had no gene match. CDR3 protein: CASRGGQGNTEAFF. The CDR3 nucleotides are TGTGCCAGTAGAGGGGGACAGGGGAACACTGAAGCTTTCTTT.

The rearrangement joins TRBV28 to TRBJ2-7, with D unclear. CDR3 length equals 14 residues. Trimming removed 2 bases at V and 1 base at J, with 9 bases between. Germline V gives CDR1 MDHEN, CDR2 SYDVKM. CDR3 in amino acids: CASSLGRLSYEQYF. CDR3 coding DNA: TGTGCCAGCAGTTTAGGCAGGTTATCCTACGAGCAGTACTTC.

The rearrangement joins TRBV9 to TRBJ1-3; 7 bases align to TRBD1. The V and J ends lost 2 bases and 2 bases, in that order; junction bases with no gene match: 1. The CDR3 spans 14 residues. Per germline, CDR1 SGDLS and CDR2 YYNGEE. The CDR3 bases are TGTGCCAGCAGCGTCGGGACAGCTGGAAACACCATATATTTT. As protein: CASSVGTAGNTIYF.

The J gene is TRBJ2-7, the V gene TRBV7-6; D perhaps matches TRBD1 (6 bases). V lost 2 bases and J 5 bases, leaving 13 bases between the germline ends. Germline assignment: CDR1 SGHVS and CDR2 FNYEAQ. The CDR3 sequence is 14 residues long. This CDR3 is CASSLSQGLDEQYF. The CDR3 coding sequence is TGTGCCAGCAGCTTATCACAGGGTCTCGACGAGCAGTACTTC.